This T cell receptor beta chain was identified in a study of CD8+ T cells in alopecia areata. This clone was counted many times. This CDR3 is 15 amino acids long. Looked up from germline, CDR1 is SGHTA and CDR2 is FQGNSA. Germline trimming cut 4 bases from V and 7 bases from J; bases unmatched to any gene: 8. Treatment reported: oral pan-JAK inhibitor, 5-10 mg twice daily. RNA was isolated and reverse transcribed to cDNA, the sequencing template. Some clones are missing from TCRdb's copy, which holds only in-frame ones; the method was immunoSEQ multiplex PCR. Of some 190,000 clones in the sample, about 65% were seen once.

The genes are TRBV7-2 and TRBJ2-1; 9 nucleotides align to TRBD2. The sample in question was CD4+ T cells sorted from blood, obtained at approximately week 49, from a patient treated with tofacitinib. The origin of this receptor is a human donor with alopecia areata. The CDR3 DNA reads as TGTGCCAGCAGCTCCCATAGCGGGGGTAGGAATGAGCAGTTCTTC. Its protein product is CASSSHSGGRNEQFF.